The 30 T cell receptor beta chains listed next were all sequenced from one sample in a study of regulatory T cells in long-lasting Graves disease. As to time point: persistent/refractory GD, antithyroid drugs over 5 years with positive TRAb. PBMC RNA was the source of the TCR library. TCR beta libraries were built with iRepertoire HTBI primers and Arm-PCR of CDR3 regions. From the multiplex PCR reads, TCRdb called clonotypes with MiXCR, one entry per CDR3 protein. The sample shows approximately 690,000 distinct CDR3 sequences, 30% of them seen only once. The material was peripheral blood mononuclear cells (PBMCs), obtained when the disease was refractory, from a patient treated with antithyroid drugs. All receptors derive from a female donor with Graves disease.

This clonotype was seen only a few times. This chain links TRBV12-3 or TRBV12-4 with TRBJ2-2; no clear D. The CDR3 totals 14 residues. Trimming cost V 7 bases and J 1 base, with 10 bases left between them. The CDR3 DNA is TGTGCCAGCATTCAGACTCGGAACACCGGGGAGCTGTTTTTT. Protein: CASIQTRNTGELFF.

This clonotype has a single count. CDR3 nucleotide sequence: TGTGCCAGCAGCGGAACAGGGGATAATTCACCCCTCCACTTT. This encodes CASSGTGDNSPLHF. The rearrangement joins TRBV9 to TRBJ1-6; TRBD1 agrees at 7 bases. The CDR3 has 14 residues. The germline CDR1 and CDR2 sequences are SGDLS and YYNGEE. Trimming removed 3 bases from V and 5 bases from J; junction bases left unmatched: 2.

The chain links TRBV5-1 to TRBJ2-5, with TRBD1 matching over 8 bases. This CDR3 has 15 residues. Germline assignment: CDR1 SGHRS and CDR2 YFSETQ. J gave up 5 bases and V 1 base, and 7 bases lay outside the gene matches. CDR3 DNA: TGCGCCAGCAGCTTGTACAGGGGGAGGATCGAGACCCAGTACTTC. Translated, it gives CASSLYRGRIETQYF.

This clonotype came up a few times. V usage is TRBV3-1 and J usage is TRBJ1-6; perhaps TRBD1 as D (5 bases). The CDR3 has 15 amino acids. Trimming removed 4 bases from V and 9 bases from J, with 16 bases in between. Germline lookup yields CDR1 LGHDT and CDR2 YNNKEL (reference sequence). The CDR3 sequence: CASSPVLGPGSPLHF. As DNA, the CDR3 is TGTGCCAGCAGCCCCGTCTTGGGGCCAGGTTCACCCCTCCACTTT.

This clonotype was observed at least ten times. V is TRBV28 and J is TRBJ1-2; 8 bases agree with TRBD1. J gave up 4 bases and V 6 bases, and 7 bases lay outside the gene matches. From germline, CDR1 is MDHEN and CDR2 SYDVKM. This CDR3 spans 14 amino acids. CDR3 region: CASRPTGGVYGYTF. The CDR3 coding sequence is TGTGCCAGCAGACCCACAGGGGGGGTCTATGGCTACACCTTC.

The chain uses TRBV29-1 and TRBJ1-1, with a weak D call TRBD1 (5 bases). This CDR3 comprises 15 residues. V was clipped by 1 base and J by 3 bases, with 15 bases between them. CDR1 is SQVTM, CDR2 ANQGSEA, per germline. CDR3 coding DNA: TGCAGCGTTGAAGGGGTCCAGGGAAGGTACACTGAAGCTTTCTTT. This gives the protein CSVEGVQGRYTEAFF.

This clonotype was counted only a few times. The rearrangement links TRBV10-3 to TRBJ1-1; D remains ambiguous. The CDR3 sequence is 14 residues long. The V gene lost 3 bases and the J gene lost 1 base, with 9 bases spanning the gap. CDR1 is ENHRY, CDR2 SYGVKD, per germline. The DNA of the CDR3 is TGTGCCATCAGTGAAACCCCTCGGAACACTGAAGCTTTCTTT. Encoded protein: CAISETPRNTEAFF.

The genes are TRBV6-9 and TRBJ2-2; D may correspond to TRBD1 or TRBD2 (5 bases each). V was shortened by 6 bases and J by 5 bases, with 10 bases between the two germline ends. Germline V gene lookup returns CDR1 MNHGY and CDR2 SVAAGI. The CDR3 is 13 amino acids. CDR3 loop: CASRNEGTGELFF. CDR3 coding DNA: TGTGCCAGCAGGAATGAGGGGACCGGGGAGCTGTTTTTT.

The rearrangement joins TRBV12-3 or TRBV12-4 to TRBJ2-7; D possibly corresponds to TRBD1 (6 bases). This CDR3 region has 14 residues. V shed 3 bases and J shed 3 bases, with 12 bases lying between them. The CDR3 protein is CASSFLKGVYEQYF. The CDR3 DNA follows: TGTGCCAGCAGTTTCCTAAAGGGGGTCTACGAGCAGTACTTC.

Concerning this clonotype itself: A single base separates this from a much larger clone, so it may be a read error. This rearrangement joins TRBV27 to TRBJ1-4; D unresolved. Germline-derived CDR1 and CDR2 are MNHEY and SMNVEV (reference sequence). The CDR3 loop spans 14 amino acids. Trimming removed 6 bases at V and 7 bases at J, with 15 bases between. The CDR3 reads CASSLGRRSEKLFF. The CDR3 bases are TGTGCCAGCAGCCTAGGGCGGCGCAGTGAAAAACTGTTTTTT.

Only a few counts were recorded for this clonotype. The V and J genes are TRBV6-1 and TRBJ1-1; no firm D call. Deletions cut 7 bases from V and 3 bases from J, with 15 bases between. Germline V gene sequence: CDR1 MNHNS, CDR2 SASEGT. This CDR3 region has 14 residues. The CDR3 spells CASTFSGFDTEAFF. Written as DNA, the CDR3 is TGTGCCAGCACCTTCTCGGGCTTCGACACTGAAGCTTTCTTT.

The chain carries TRBV7-2 and TRBJ2-1, with D uncertain. CDR1 and CDR2 from the germline V gene are SGHTA and FQGNSA. The CDR3 runs to 14 residues. Trimming took off 0 bases at V and 6 bases at J, with 9 bases between the two ends. This CDR3 reads CASSLAGIGNEQFF. In DNA, the CDR3 is TGTGCCAGCAGCTTAGCGGGGATCGGCAATGAGCAGTTCTTC.

The rearrangement uses TRBV25-1 and TRBJ1-1; TRBD1 is a possible D gene (5 bases). The CDR3 is 12 amino acids. Germline CDR1 MGHDK, CDR2 SYGVNS. Trimming took 6 bases from V and 14 from J, leaving 19 bases between them. The CDR3 sequence is CASSSGGPKGFF. As DNA, the CDR3 is TGTGCCAGCAGCTCTGGGGGACCCAAAGGCTTCTTT.

This clonotype was picked up a small number of times. The gene calls are TRBV7-2 and TRBJ1-3; TRBD1 might be the D (6 bases). CDR3 length: 15 residues. CDR1 SGHTA and CDR2 FQGNSA come from the germline V gene. V was clipped by 7 bases and J by 1 base, with 14 bases between them. CDR3 nucleotide sequence: TGTGCCAGCAAACCTTCGACAGGATCTGGAAACACCATATATTTT. It specifies CASKPSTGSGNTIYF.

This chain uses TRBV28 with TRBJ2-7; 7 positions match TRBD2. Trimming cost V 10 bases and J 0 bases; bases outside gene matches: 9. CDR3 length equals 14 residues. Per germline, CDR1 MDHEN and CDR2 SYDVKM. The CDR3, as DNA: TGTGCCACCCGGACGGGGGGAGGCTCCTACGAGCAGTACTTC. Its protein product is CATRTGGGSYEQYF.

This clonotype was observed at least ten times. The chain joins TRBV20-1 to TRBJ2-5, with 7 bases fitting TRBD2. There are 14 residues in the CDR3. Germline V CDR1 and CDR2: DFQATT, SNEGSKA (reference sequence). The V and J ends lost 6 bases and 5 bases, in that order; junction bases with no gene match: 12. CDR3 region: CSAPNGTSAETQYF. The DNA of the CDR3 is TGCAGTGCCCCTAACGGAACTAGCGCGGAGACCCAGTACTTC.

This clonotype was counted a few times. The chain couples TRBV7-3 to TRBJ2-5; the D gene is possibly TRBD1 (6 bases). The V gene's germline CDR1 is SGHTA and CDR2 FQGTGA. The CDR3 loop spans 15 amino acids. V lost 0 bases, J lost 2 bases, and 10 bases lay in between. The CDR3 spells CASSLTFTGQETQYF. DNA of the CDR3: TGTGCCAGCAGCTTAACCTTCACAGGGCAAGAGACCCAGTACTTC. Filled out from reference TRBV7-3 and TRBJ2-5, the complete variable domain reads GAGVSQTPSNKVTEKGKYVELRCDPISGHTALYWYRQSLGQGPEFLIYFQGTGAADDSGLPNDRFFAVRPEGSVSTLKIQRTERGDSAVYLCASSLTFTGQETQYFGPGTRLLVL.

This clonotype appeared a few times. This chain uses TRBV6-2 or TRBV6-3 with TRBJ2-7; D call uncertain. V gave up 0 bases and J gave up 4 bases, with 22 bases separating them. Germline assignment: CDR1 MNHEY and CDR2 SVGEGT. This CDR3 spans 18 amino acids. The CDR3 sequence is CASSYSGVNVGGKYEQYF. Written as DNA, the CDR3 is TGTGCCAGCAGTTACTCGGGTGTGAATGTGGGTGGGAAGTACGAGCAGTACTTC.

This chain joins TRBV28 and TRBJ2-7, with TRBD2 as a possible D gene (6 bases). Germline CDR1 is MDHEN and CDR2 is SYDVKM. The CDR3 is made up of 15 amino acids. V was shortened by 6 bases and J by 2 bases, with 17 bases between the two germline ends. CDR3 coding DNA: TGTGCCAGCAGCCCACTATCGGGAGTCGCCTACGAGCAGTACTTC. Translating gives CASSPLSGVAYEQYF.

This clonotype came up a few times. The V and J genes are TRBV7-9 and TRBJ2-7; 8 bases are a match to TRBD2. The CDR3 has 17 amino acids. After removal of 4 bases from V and 1 base from J, the junction contained 12 bases not matched to a gene. Per the germline V gene, CDR1 is SEHNR and CDR2 is FQNEAQ (reference sequence). CDR3 residues: CASSSNRGGRGSYEQYF. Here the CDR3 DNA reads TGTGCCAGCAGCTCCAACCGGGGGGGGAGAGGGTCCTACGAGCAGTACTTC.

Note on this clonotype: Since a much larger clone is just one base distant, this may be a read error. The chain couples TRBV20-1 to TRBJ2-7; D uncertain. Germline CDR1 DFQATT, CDR2 SNEGSKA (reference sequence). This CDR3 contains 12 residues. The CDR3 loop reads CGARENEYEQYF. CDR3 coding DNA: TGCGGTGCTAGGGAAAATGAGTACGAGCAGTACTTC.

This chain links TRBV18 with TRBJ1-3, with D possibly matching TRBD1 (5 bases). The V gene lost 3 bases and the J gene lost 0 bases, with 12 bases spanning the gap. Germline V lookup: CDR1 KGHSH, CDR2 LQKENI. This CDR3 has 16 amino acids. The CDR3 coding sequence is TGTGCCAGCTCACCCCCGGGACTGAACTCTGGAAACACCATATATTTT. This codes for CASSPPGLNSGNTIYF.

In this sample, this clonotype turned up many times. V and J are TRBV12-3 or TRBV12-4 and TRBJ1-3; a weak D match, TRBD1 (5 bases). CDR3 length equals 14 residues. The V end was cut by 5 bases, the J end by 4 bases, with 12 bases between. Here the CDR3 reads CASSRGSSGNTIYF. The CDR3 coding sequence is TGTGCCAGCAGTCGGGGCAGTTCGGGAAACACCATATATTTT.

This clonotype was observed many times. This chain joins TRBV28 and TRBJ1-6; D is uncertain. The CDR3 is 17 residues long. With 2 bases removed from V and 6 bases from J, the gap between germline ends came to 17 bases. From germline, CDR1 is MDHEN and CDR2 SYDVKM. The CDR3, as DNA: TGTGCCAGCAGTTTACCACTCGACGGAAGTTCTAATTCACCCCTCCACTTT. Amino acids: CASSLPLDGSSNSPLHF.

The rearrangement links TRBV6-2 or TRBV6-3 to TRBJ1-5; D is perhaps TRBD1 (5 bases). Deletions cut 0 bases from V and 0 bases from J, with 15 bases between. This CDR3 contains 18 residues. Germline V gives CDR1 MNHEY, CDR2 SVGEGT. The CDR3 coding sequence is TGTGCCAGCAGTTACTCGAAAGACAGAACTTATAGCAATCAGCCCCAGCATTTT. Its protein is CASSYSKDRTYSNQPQHF.

The CDR3 DNA reads as TGTGCCAGTAGACTTCTAGGGGAGGGCAATCAGCCCCAGCATTTT. This gives the protein CASRLLGEGNQPQHF. This chain uses TRBV19 with TRBJ1-5, with D possibly being TRBD1 (5 bases). In germline, CDR1 is LNHDA, CDR2 SQIVND (reference sequence). Trimming took off 6 bases at V and 2 bases at J, with 14 bases between the two ends. The CDR3 extends over 15 amino acids. Based on the CDR3 plus reference TRBV19 and TRBJ1-5, the full variable domain is DGGITQSPKYLFRKEGQNVTLSCEQNLNHDAMYWYRQDPGQGLRLIYYSQIVNDFQKGDIAEGYSVSREKKESFPLTVTSAQKNPTAFYLCASRLLGEGNQPQHFGDGTRLSIL.

As to this clonotype: At one end the junction does not follow the germline gene, possibly because of a read error. This CDR3 reads CASSLAGGTVELFF. In DNA form, the CDR3 reads TGTGCCAGCAGCCTAGCGGGAGGCACCGTGGAGCTGTTTTTT. V and J are TRBV12-3 or TRBV12-4 and TRBJ2-2; 11 nucleotides line up with TRBD2. The CDR3 contains 14 residues.

The chain employs TRBV20-1 and TRBJ1-1; D may be TRBD1 (5 bases). Trimming pared 5 bases from V and 4 bases from J, leaving 20 bases between. The germline V gene encodes CDR1 DFQATT and CDR2 SNEGSKA (reference sequence). This CDR3 spans 15 amino acids. CDR3: CSAPREGMDATEAFF. CDR3 coding DNA: TGCAGTGCTCCTCGGGAGGGGATGGACGCCACTGAAGCTTTCTTT.

This clonotype was counted ten times or more. The genes are TRBV6-1 and TRBJ1-2, with 7 bases aligning to TRBD1. The CDR3 runs to 16 residues. V dropped 5 bases and J dropped 8; count of bases not matched to a gene: 17. CDR1 is MNHNS, CDR2 SASEGT, per germline. CDR3 region: CASSQSDRVVWLGYTF. Written as DNA, the CDR3 is TGTGCCAGCAGTCAAAGCGACAGGGTGGTTTGGTTAGGCTACACCTTC.

CDR3 loop: CASKKGGDLNSPLHF. Written as DNA, the CDR3 is TGTGCCAGCAAGAAAGGGGGGGATCTAAATTCACCCCTCCACTTT. The chain has TRBV6-4 and TRBJ1-6, with a tentative D call TRBD1 (6 bases). The CDR3 is made up of 15 amino acids. Trimming stripped 7 bases from V and 7 bases from J, with 17 bases between. Germline CDR1 is MRHNA and CDR2 is SNTAGT.